This T cell receptor (beta chain) was recorded in a study of CD8+ T cells in alopecia areata. Trimming removed 8 bases at V and 8 bases at J, with 25 bases between. This CDR3 has 15 residues. Germline V gene lookup returns CDR1 SQVTM and CDR2 ANQGSEA. Treatment specified: oral pan-JAK inhibitor, 5-10 mg twice daily. This clone has only a few counts. Once RNA had been extracted, it was reverse transcribed into cDNA to act as the sequencing template. Profiling relied on immunoSEQ multiplex PCR, and the TCRdb table lists in-frame clones only, not all of them. The repertoire includes about 190,000 clones, 60% of them detected once, and over 1% sits in the top ten.

Sequencing used CD4+ T cells sorted from blood, obtained at week 24, from a patient treated with tofacitinib. The chain links TRBV29-1 to TRBJ2-1, with D perhaps matching TRBD2 (6 bases). This clonotype originated in a human donor with alopecia areata. The CDR3 DNA reads TGCAGCTCACGATTCGGGGGAGGTGGGTCGGATGAGCAGTTCTTC. This translates into CSSRFGGGGSDEQFF.